This T cell receptor (beta chain) was sequenced during a study of Graves' ophthalmopathy and Graves' hyperthyroidism. Turning to the study itself: Upon initial diagnosis and before any treatment, peripheral blood was collected. Findings and limits, study-wide: Most expanded clonotypes in thyroid above 0.001 frequency also showed up in blood.

At least ten counts were recorded for this clonotype. Its specificity is unknown. The authors defined stable hyperthyroidism as no ophthalmopathy within 18 months of follow-up. Thyroid ultrasound, orbital computed tomography, TRAb, serum thyroxine and clinical symptoms formed the basis of diagnosis. Amplification of the TCR beta CDR3 regions used RNA transcripts (as template). An initial RT-PCR round employing HTBI primers preceded a second-round multiplex PCR. TCRdb re-analysed the multiplex PCR reads in MiXCR, keeping a single row per CDR3 protein. Of about 370,000 distinct CDR3 sequences in the sample, about 15% were seen once. Germline assignment: CDR1 DFQATT and CDR2 SNEGSKA (reference sequence). The J segment lost 5 bases and the V segment lost 3 bases, leaving 7 bases of the junction unmatched. The CDR3 extends over 14 amino acids.

The sample taken for sequencing was peripheral blood. This receptor was taken from an adult woman with stable Graves' hyperthyroidism. The chain combines TRBV20-1 with TRBJ2-5; 9 bases align to TRBD2. The CDR3 sequence is CSARGAGGPETQYF. CDR3 bases: TGCAGTGCTAGGGGTGCGGGAGGGCCTGAGACCCAGTACTTC.